Here is one T cell receptor (beta chain) with its context. This clone has a handful of counts. No antigen is known for it. No much larger clone exists at a distance of one base, and base qualities are not known. The data belong to a study of cytomegalovirus exposure and HLA in healthy donors (TCRdb year 2017). A note on the overall study: An earlier analysis of approximately 600 of the donors reported approximately 270 Gb of sequence data and around 110 million unique TCR beta sequences from roughly 200 million T cells. About 330 gigabases of sequencing data and around 90 million unique TCR sequences made up an early release that covered approximately 700 HLA-typed donors. Among the roughly 400 genotyped donors, more than 70% belonged to the genetic ancestry cluster associated with self-reported Caucasian donors. The aim of the study was to test whether cataloging public T cell receptors could identify signatures of past pathogen exposure. Using immunosequencing, the study profiled T cell repertoires from about 620 subjects and related those repertoires to cytomegalovirus serostatus. Along with the roughly 610-subject first cohort, a separate validation cohort of 120 different subjects was used. High-throughput TCR immunosequencing, statistical association of individual TCRs with disease status, and machine learning were combined to predict cytomegalovirus infection status. A later analysis re-examined previously published TCR beta repertoires from just over 650 donors and added high-resolution HLA genotyping to investigate patterns of TCR occurrence. Rather than drawing on any new phenotypic data, the later analysis identified candidate immune exposures from TCR beta sequences and the way those sequences occurred across donors. An earlier analysis of nearly 600 of the donors applied high-throughput TCR beta sequencing to assess whether each TCR beta V gene segment acted as functional or pseudogenic. Donor age, sex, ethnicity and CMV serostatus were compiled together with the repertoire data. A later genetic analysis used genome-wide SNP genotypes for about three fifths of the 666 donors, treating that subset as a discovery cohort. Every repertoire in the discovery cohort had been generated on one and the same sequencing platform. HLA typing covered class I and class II loci at four-digit resolution. The number of donors typed differed by locus, with roughly 620-630 for A, B, C, DRB1 and DQB1, around 500 for DQA1, approximately 580 for DPA1, and some 450 for DPB1. About five DR-DQ haplotypes were handled as single units for association and clustering, since linkage in the cohort was strong. Among roughly 370 genotyped donors of the cohort, an average of approximately 240,000 unique TCR beta nucleotide sequences were sequenced per donor, 15% to 20% of them non-productive.

The CDR3 runs 13 amino acids, cysteine and phenylalanine included. CDR3 DNA is the only sequence kept; it has 39 bases, read in frame from the first base. For CDR1 and CDR2, the germline V gene lists SGHTA and FQGTGA. The trim is 5 bases for V and 4 bases for J, with a gap of 11 bases between the germline ends. Library generation was performed with the immunoSEQ multiplex PCR assay. A mixture of 60 forward primers for TCR Vbeta segments and 13 reverse primers for TCR Jbeta segments was used in the multiplex PCR. Amplification of the CDR3 region of rearranged TCR beta genes was performed with a multiplex PCR assay on genomic DNA. On the Illumina HiSeq System, the amplified TCR beta libraries were sequenced as 87-base-pair reads. Under the source paper's analysis protocol: A later analysis counted approximately 76 million unique TCR beta chains across the 500 to 850 repertoires, and some 12 million of these chains were shared by at least two donors. A nearest-neighbor algorithm error-corrected the raw reads and collapsed the reads into unique sequences, merging closely related sequences to remove PCR and sequencing errors. Alignment of CDR3 sequences to IMGT reference sequences was used to assign V, D and J gene segments. For a sequence to be retained, a match of at least six nucleotides was required to both a V gene segment and a J gene segment. Rearrangements were called productive when the CDR3 lacked stop codons and stayed in frame with V and J; all others were non-productive. CDR3 was defined by IMGT convention, running from the second conserved V-encoded cysteine to the conserved J-encoded phenylalanine. In an earlier analysis of more than 550 of the donors, sequences lacking an unambiguous match to a single V gene segment were excluded. An earlier analysis of several hundred of the donors classified V segments as functional when productive rearrangements were above 56.7% and as segregating when the standard deviation between donors was above 5%. To diagnose cytomegalovirus status from the catalog of TCR beta chain sequences, a statistical classification framework was built. A later analysis assigned V and J genes by comparing TCR nucleotide sequences with IMGT/GENE-DB human TR gene sequences. The TCRdist pipeline was used in a later analysis to assign CDR3 sequences and most-parsimonious VDJ recombination scenarios. A later analysis defined each TCR beta chain by its CDR3 amino acid sequence plus V-gene family, and excluded reads lacking a unique V-gene family. To address suspected cross-contamination and a sequencing artifact, a later analysis removed several hundred highly shared, low-generation-probability nucleotide sequences. In a later analysis, a clonal expansion index for each public chain was calculated from normalized within-repertoire ranks of inferred template counts. In a later analysis, generation probabilities were computed using a VDJ recombination model fitted to out-of-frame rearrangements, and the results were checked against IGoR. In a later analysis, hypergeometric tests were used to score TCR-TCR, TCR-HLA and TCR-CMV co-occurrence, with a repertoire-size bias correction applied to TCR pairs. In a later analysis, false discovery rates were estimated by permuting HLA or CMV assignments 20 times. A later analysis grouped co-occurring TCRs with DBSCAN, adding TCRdist sequence similarity when clustering within HLA-allele-positive subsets. Repertoires with fewer than 30,000 or more than 120,000 public chains, plus five repertoires with anomalous nucleotide sharing, were excluded from co-occurrence clustering. TCRdb retrieved this table from immuneACCESS and kept in-frame rearrangements only. Not all clones are present; in checked studies, unresolved V genes account for under half, and no reason is known for the remainder. D and trimming come from the DNA, and the V and J calls and clone size come from that table. For this sample the table gives around 130,000 clones, of which approximately 80% were detected only once. The ten largest clones add up to over 1.5% of the sample.

Broader findings and caveats from the paper: Compared with the approximately 700-donor mean, donors in an Asian-associated ancestry cluster had fewer N-insertions in productive TCRs, according to a later genetic analysis. Broadly in line with IMGT annotations, most TCR beta V segments showed up in productive rearrangements about 87% or about 30% of the time in an earlier analysis of 450 to 600 of the donors. In the study, approximately 150 TCR beta chains were listed as associated with cytomegalovirus. HLA typing was unavailable for some donors at each locus, so association tests used only the typed subset. It was suggested by the authors that the approach could potentially be generalized to other disease states and immunological phenotypes. The cohort was sequenced for TCR beta chains only, and without alpha or paired-chain data the features that could be detected were limited. Correlated functional status among segregating V segments might reflect linkage disequilibrium, but an unknown experimental factor could not be ruled out. Compared with equally common non-associated chains, HLA-associated TCR beta chains in a later analysis were more clonally expanded and had lower generation probabilities. A further reported finding was that TCR beta sequences accurately predicted the HLA-A and HLA-B alleles for most subjects in the first cohort. According to a later analysis, parvovirus B19, influenza, CMV and Epstein-Barr virus appeared linked to several top co-occurrence clusters. In a later analysis, around 17,000 TCR beta sequences were associated with specific HLA alleles at a false discovery rate of 0.05. Around 16 rarely observed V segments, including chromosome 9 orphons, were excluded from the earlier analysis of some 590 of the donors because counts were too low. A cluster of highly shared sequence variants was judged likely to represent a technical artifact of the sequencing pipeline. Assigning TCR associations to individual alleles was difficult when HLA alleles, especially DR and DQ, strongly co-occurred. Across donors, most TCR sequences were observed very rarely, whereas some public TCRs were present in many individuals. A later analysis found that most CMV-associated TCR beta chains appeared HLA-restricted, with HLA associations seemingly driven largely by CMV exposure. In a later genetic analysis, a missense DCLRE1C variant was associated with V-gene and J-gene trimming of TCR beta chains, and the association was replicated in an independent cohort. The only immune exposure information available for the cohort was CMV serostatus. Some IMGT-functional V segments, including TRBV6-2 and TRBV6-3, could not be distinguished by the 87-base-pair reads and were therefore excluded. A few of the identified cytomegalovirus-associated TCR beta chains were confirmed in vitro to be specific for cytomegalovirus antigens. Presence/absence analyses assumed roughly uniform sequencing depth across donors, an assumption that may not hold. According to a later analysis, TCR association rates differed among HLA loci, with DRB1 alleles showing the most associated TCRs and HLA-C alleles showing the fewest. In both the original and validation cohorts, the classifier was reported to diagnose cytomegalovirus status with high specificity and sensitivity.

The cohort consisted of approximately 690 healthy bone marrow donors. At the time of sampling, all cohort members were nominally healthy, though unrecorded immune exposures were likely present. The donor tested CMV seronegative and was one of the 352 seronegative cohort members. Each donor provided a peripheral blood sample, and peripheral blood mononuclear cells were used for TCR beta sequencing. The Qiagen DNeasy Blood Extraction Kit was used to extract genomic DNA from the blood cell samples. The V gene is TRBV7-3 and the J gene is TRBJ1-1; the D gene is unclear. This TCR was recovered from a woman in her thirties or forties in good health and CMV-seronegative. The specimen was PBMCs. The CDR3 is CASSEEGSTEAFF. The nucleotide sequence reads as follows: TGTGCCAGCAGCGAAGAGGGTTCCACTGAAGCTTTCTTT.